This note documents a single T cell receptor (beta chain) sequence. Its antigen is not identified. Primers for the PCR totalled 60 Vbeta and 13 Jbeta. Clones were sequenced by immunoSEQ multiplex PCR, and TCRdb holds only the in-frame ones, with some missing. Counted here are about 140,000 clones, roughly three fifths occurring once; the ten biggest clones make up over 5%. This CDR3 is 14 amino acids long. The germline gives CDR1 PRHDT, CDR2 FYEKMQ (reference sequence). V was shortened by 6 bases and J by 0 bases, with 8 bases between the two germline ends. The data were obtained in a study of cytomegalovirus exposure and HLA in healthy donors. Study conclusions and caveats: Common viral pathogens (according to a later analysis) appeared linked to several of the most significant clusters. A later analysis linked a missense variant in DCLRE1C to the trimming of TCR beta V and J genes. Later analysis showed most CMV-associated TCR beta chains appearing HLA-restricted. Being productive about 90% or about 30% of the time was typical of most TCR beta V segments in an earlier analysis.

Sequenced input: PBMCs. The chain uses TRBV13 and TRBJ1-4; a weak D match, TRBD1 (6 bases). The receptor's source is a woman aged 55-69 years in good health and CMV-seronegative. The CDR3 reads CASRQGTTNEKLFF. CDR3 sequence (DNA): TGTGCCAGCAGGCAGGGGACAACTAATGAAAAACTGTTTTTT.